This record covers a single TCR beta chain. This record comes from a study of blood T cell repertoires in COVID-19. At the level of the study: Sites in the United States, Italy and Spain provided acute and convalescent COVID-19 samples. Sources were T cells, B-cell-depleted T cells, or PBMCs; the material itself was cDNA or gDNA.

The germline CDR1 and CDR2 sequences are LGHDT and YNNKEL (reference sequence). CDR3 size: 14 residues. Trimming removed 4 bases at V and 4 bases at J, with 13 bases between. Assay: immunoSEQ multiplex PCR; the TCRdb copy retains only in-frame clones and omits some. The sample includes 45,000 to 65,000 clones, about 88% seen only once; the top ten take 5.1%. The sample consisted of peripheral blood. The sequence came from an elderly man in a cohort sampled during active COVID-19. This chain joins TRBV3-1 (or the pseudogene TRBV3-2) and TRBJ1-2, with D possibly TRBD1 on 5 matching bases. DNA for the CDR3: TGTGCCAGCAGCCGCTTGGGGCGGGGCTATGGCTACACCTTC. It codes for CASSRLGRGYGYTF.